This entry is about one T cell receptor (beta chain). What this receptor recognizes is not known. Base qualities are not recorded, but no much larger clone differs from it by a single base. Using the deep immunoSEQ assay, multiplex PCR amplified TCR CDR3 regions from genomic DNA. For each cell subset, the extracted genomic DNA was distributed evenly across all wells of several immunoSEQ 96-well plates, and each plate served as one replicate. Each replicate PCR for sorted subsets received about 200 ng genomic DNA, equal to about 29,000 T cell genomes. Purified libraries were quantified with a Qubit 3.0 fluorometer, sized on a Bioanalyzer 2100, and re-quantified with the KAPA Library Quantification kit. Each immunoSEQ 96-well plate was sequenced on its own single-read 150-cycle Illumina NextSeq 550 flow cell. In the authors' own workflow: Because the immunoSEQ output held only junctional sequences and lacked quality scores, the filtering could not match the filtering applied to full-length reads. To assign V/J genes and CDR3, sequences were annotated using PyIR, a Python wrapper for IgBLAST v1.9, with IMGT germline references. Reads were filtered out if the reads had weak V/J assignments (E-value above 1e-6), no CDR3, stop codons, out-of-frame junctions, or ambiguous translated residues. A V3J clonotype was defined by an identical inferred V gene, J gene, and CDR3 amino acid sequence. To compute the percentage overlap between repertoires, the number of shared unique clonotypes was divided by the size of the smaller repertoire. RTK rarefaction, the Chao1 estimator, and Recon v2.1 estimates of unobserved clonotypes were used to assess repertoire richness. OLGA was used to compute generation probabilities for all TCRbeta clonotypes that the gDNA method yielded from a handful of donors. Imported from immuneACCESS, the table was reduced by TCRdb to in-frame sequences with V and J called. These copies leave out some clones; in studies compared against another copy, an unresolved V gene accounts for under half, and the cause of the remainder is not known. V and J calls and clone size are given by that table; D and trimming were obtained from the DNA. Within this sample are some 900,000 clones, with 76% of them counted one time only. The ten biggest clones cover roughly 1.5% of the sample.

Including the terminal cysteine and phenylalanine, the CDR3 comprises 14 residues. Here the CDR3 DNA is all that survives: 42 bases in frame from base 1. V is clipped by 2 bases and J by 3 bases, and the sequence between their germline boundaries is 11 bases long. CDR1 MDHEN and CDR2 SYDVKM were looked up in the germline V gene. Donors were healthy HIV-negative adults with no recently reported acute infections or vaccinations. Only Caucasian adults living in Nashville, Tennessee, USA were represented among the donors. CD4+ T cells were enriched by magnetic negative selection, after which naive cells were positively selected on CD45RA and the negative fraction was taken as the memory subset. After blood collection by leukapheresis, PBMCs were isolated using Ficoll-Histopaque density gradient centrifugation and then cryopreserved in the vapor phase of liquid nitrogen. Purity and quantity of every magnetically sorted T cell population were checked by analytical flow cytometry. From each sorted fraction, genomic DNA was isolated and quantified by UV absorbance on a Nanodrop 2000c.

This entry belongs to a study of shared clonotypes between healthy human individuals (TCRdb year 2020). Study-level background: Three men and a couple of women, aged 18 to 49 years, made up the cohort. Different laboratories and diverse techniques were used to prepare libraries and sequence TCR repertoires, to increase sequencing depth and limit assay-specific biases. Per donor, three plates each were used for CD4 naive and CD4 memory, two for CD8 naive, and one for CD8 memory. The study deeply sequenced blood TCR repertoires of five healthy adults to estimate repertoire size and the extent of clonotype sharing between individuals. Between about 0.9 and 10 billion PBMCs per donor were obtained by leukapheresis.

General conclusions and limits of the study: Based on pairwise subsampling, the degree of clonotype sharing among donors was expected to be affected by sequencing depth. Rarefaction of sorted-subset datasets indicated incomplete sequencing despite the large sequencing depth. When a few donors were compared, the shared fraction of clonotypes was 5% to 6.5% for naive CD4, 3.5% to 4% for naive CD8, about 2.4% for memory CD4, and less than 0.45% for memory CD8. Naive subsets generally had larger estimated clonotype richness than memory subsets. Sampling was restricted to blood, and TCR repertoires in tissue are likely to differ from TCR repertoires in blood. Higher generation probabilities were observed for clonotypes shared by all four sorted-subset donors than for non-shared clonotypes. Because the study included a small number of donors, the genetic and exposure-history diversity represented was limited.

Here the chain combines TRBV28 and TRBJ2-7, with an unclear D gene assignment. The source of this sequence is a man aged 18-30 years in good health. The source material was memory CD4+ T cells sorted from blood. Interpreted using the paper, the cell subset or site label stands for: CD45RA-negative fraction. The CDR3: CASSLGARIYEQYF. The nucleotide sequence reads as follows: TGTGCCAGCAGTTTAGGTGCACGCATCTACGAGCAGTACTTC.